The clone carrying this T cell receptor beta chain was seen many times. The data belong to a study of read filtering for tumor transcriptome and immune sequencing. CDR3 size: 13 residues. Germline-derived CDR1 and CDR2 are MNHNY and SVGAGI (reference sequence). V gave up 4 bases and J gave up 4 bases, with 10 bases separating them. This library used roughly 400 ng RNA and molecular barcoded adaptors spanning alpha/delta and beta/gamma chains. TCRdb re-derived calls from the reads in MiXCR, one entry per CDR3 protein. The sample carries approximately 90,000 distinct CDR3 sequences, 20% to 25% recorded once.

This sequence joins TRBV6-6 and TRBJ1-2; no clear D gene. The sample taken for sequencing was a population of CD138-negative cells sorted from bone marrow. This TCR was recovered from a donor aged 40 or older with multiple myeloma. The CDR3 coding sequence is TGTGCCAGCAGTTTGGACCGGACCTATGGCTACACCTTC. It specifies CASSLDRTYGYTF.